This T cell receptor (beta chain) is drawn from a study of identical twins. V lost 2 bases to trimming and J lost 0 bases, with 11 bases between them. CDR1 and CDR2 from the germline V gene are DFQATT and SNEGSKA (reference sequence). This CDR3 region has 14 residues. Unique molecular identifiers were present on the cDNA, and a universal primer site came from template switching. TCRdb re-called the 5' RACE reads through MiXCR, storing one row per CDR3 protein. This table has 1.5 million to 2 million distinct CDR3 sequences, about 32% appearing once. The source of this sequence is a newborn girl in good health. The sample comprised cord blood. This sequence joins TRBV20-1 and TRBJ2-7, with D possibly TRBD2 on 5 matching bases. Written as DNA, the CDR3 is TGCAGTGCTAGATCTAGCCCCAACTCCTACGAGCAGTACTTC. Its translation: CSARSSPNSYEQYF.